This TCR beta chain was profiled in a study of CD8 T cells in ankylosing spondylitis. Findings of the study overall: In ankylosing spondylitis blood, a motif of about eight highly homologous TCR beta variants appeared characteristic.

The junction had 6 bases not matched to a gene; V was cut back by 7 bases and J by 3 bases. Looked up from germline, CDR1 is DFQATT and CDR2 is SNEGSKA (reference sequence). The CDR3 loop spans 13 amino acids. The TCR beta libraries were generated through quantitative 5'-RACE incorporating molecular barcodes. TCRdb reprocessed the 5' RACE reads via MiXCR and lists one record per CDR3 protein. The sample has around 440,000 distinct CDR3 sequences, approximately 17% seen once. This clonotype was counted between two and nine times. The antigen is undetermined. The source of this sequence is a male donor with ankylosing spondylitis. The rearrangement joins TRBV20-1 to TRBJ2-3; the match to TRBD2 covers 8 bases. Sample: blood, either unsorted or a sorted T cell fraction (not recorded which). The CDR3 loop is CSDREGQTDTQYF. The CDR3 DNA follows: TGCAGTGATCGGGAGGGCCAGACAGATACGCAGTATTTT.